Detailed here is one T cell receptor (beta chain). The antigen is not known. This specimen belongs to a study of T cell responses to AZD1222 COVID-19 vaccine. Notes on the study in general: The span of vaccine-associated CD4 TCRs extended across spike, with dominance at 160-218 and 743-854. The study identified only a handful of AZD1222 recipients as seropositive at baseline.

TCRdb's table, derived via immunoSEQ multiplex PCR, lists solely in-frame clones and lacks some. Here the sample spans 100,000 to 150,000 clones, roughly 90% being singletons. The source material was peripheral blood, sampled on day 0 of AZD1222 vaccination. This sequence originates from an adult in good health.

Here the CDR3 DNA reads TGTGCCAGTAGTACTCCAGACAGGGGAAGACAGCCCCAGCATTTT. Translating it yields CASSTPDRGRQPQHF. The rearrangement links TRBV19 to TRBJ1-5; 8 bases are shared with TRBD1. Unmatched junction bases numbered 9, after V lost 4 bases and J lost 7 bases. Germline CDR1 is LNHDA and CDR2 is SQIVND (reference sequence). This CDR3 is built from 15 residues. The whole variable domain, filled in from reference TRBV19 and TRBJ1-5, reads DGGITQSPKYLFRKEGQNVTLSCEQNLNHDAMYWYRQDPGQGLRLIYYSQIVNDFQKGDIAEGYSVSREKKESFPLTVTSAQKNPTAFYLCASSTPDRGRQPQHFGDGTRLSIL.